This T cell receptor (beta chain) was captured in a study of T cells in localized non-small cell lung cancer. Notes on the study in general: A single tumor region was sequenced, leaving heterogeneity possible. Uninvolved adjacent lung, not tumor, had the highest T cell clonality. A median approximately 59 of the top 100 tumor clones appeared in adjacent lung. Overall survival was longer when the density of T cells in the blood was higher.

On this clone itself: Antigen specificity is unknown.

Method: immunoSEQ multiplex PCR; TCRdb's copy keeps in-frame clones and lacks some. The data hold more than 12,000 clones, with around 81% observed a single time. CDR1 LGHNT and CDR2 FRNRAP come from the germline V gene. Between the trimmed V and J ends, which lost 6 bases and 3 bases, there was a span of 9 bases. This CDR3 spans 14 amino acids. The sequence derives from a female donor of 60 years or more with stage I squamous cell lung carcinoma. The starting material was peripheral blood, obtained before any cancer treatment. This chain uses TRBV12-5 with TRBJ2-6; possibly TRBD1 for D (6 bases). The CDR3 here is CASGTGNGANVLTF. CDR3 nucleotide sequence: TGTGCTAGTGGAACAGGGAATGGGGCCAACGTCCTGACTTTC.